This T cell receptor beta chain was sequenced for a study of blood T cell repertoires in COVID-19. V gave up 0 bases and J gave up 2 bases, with 20 bases separating them. The germline CDR1 and CDR2 sequences are GTSNPN and SVGIG (reference sequence). The CDR3 is 18 residues long. Per the authors' pipeline: Cell counts per sample came from amplifying reference gene primers. TCRdb's copy holds only in-frame clones and misses some; the assay was immunoSEQ multiplex PCR. Clone size and V and J calls were adopted from that table, with D and trimming inferred from the DNA. The sample carries approximately 210,000 clones, 80% to 85% recorded once.

The chain has TRBV30 and TRBJ1-5, with D tentatively TRBD1 (5 bases). This receptor was identified in a human donor in a cohort sampled during active COVID-19. Sequenced input: peripheral blood. CDR3 sequence reads: CAWSVQCRGKGCNQPQHF. As DNA, the CDR3 is TGTGCCTGGAGTGTACAATGTAGGGGCAAAGGATGCAATCAGCCCCAGCATTTT.